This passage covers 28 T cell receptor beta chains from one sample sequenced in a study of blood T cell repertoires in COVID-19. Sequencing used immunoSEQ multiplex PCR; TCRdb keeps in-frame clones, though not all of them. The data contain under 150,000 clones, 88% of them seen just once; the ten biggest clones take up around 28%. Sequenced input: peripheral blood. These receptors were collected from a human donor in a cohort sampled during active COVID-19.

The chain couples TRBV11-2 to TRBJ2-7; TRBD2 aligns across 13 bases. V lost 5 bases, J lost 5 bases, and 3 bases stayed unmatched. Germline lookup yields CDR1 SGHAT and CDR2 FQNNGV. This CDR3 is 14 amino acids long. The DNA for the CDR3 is TGTGCCAGCAGCCCACTAGCGGGGGGGCACGAGCAGTACTTC. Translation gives CASSPLAGGHEQYF.

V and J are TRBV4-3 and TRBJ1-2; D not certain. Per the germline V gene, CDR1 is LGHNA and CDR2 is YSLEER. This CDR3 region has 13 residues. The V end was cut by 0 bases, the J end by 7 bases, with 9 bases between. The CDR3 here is CASSQERVAGYTF. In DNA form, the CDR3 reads TGCGCCAGCAGCCAAGAGAGGGTGGCTGGCTACACCTTC.

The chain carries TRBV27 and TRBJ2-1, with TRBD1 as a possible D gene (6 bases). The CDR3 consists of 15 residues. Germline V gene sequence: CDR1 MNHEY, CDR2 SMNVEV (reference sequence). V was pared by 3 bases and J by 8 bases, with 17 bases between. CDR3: CASSFRGRGVHEQFF. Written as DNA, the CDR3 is TGTGCCAGCAGTTTCAGAGGCAGGGGTGTGCATGAGCAGTTCTTC.

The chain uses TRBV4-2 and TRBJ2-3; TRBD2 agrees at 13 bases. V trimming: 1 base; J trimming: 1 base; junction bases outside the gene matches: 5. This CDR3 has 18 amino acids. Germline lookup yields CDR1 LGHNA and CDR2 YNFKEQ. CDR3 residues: CASSQVPGTSGGTDTQYF. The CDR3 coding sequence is TGTGCCAGCAGCCAAGTCCCGGGGACTAGCGGGGGCACAGATACGCAGTATTTT.

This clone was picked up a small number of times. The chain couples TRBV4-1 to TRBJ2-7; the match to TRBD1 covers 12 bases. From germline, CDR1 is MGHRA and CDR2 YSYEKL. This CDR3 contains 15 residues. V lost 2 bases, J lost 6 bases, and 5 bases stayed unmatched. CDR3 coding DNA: TGCGCCAGCAGCCAACCGGGACAGGGGGCCGGCGAGCAGTACTTC. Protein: CASSQPGQGAGEQYF.

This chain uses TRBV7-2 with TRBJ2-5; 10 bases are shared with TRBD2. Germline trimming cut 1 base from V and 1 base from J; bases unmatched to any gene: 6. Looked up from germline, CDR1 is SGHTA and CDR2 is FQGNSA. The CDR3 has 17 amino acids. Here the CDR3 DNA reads TGTGCCAGCAGCTTAGGTGGTAGCGGGGGGCTCCAAGAGACCCAGTACTTC. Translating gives CASSLGGSGGLQETQYF. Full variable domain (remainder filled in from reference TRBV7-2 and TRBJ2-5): GAGVSQSPSNKVTEKGKDVELRCDPISGHTALYWYRQSLGQGLEFLIYFQGNSAPDKSGLPSDRFSAERTGGSVSTLTIQRTQQEDSAVYLCASSLGGSGGLQETQYFGPGTRLLVL.

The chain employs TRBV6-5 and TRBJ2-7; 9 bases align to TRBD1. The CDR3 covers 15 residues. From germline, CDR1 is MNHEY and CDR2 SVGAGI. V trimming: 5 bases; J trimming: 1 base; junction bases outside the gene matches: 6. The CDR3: CASSTRQGGSYEQYF. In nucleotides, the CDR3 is TGTGCCAGCAGTACCCGACAGGGGGGGTCCTACGAGCAGTACTTC.

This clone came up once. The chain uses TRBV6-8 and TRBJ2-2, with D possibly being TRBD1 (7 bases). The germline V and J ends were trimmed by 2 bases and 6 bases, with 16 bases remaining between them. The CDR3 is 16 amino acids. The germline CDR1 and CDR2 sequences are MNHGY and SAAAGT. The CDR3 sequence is CASSYLRRGQAGELFF. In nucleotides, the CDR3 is TGTGCCAGCAGTTACCTCCGGAGGGGGCAAGCCGGGGAGCTGTTTTTT.

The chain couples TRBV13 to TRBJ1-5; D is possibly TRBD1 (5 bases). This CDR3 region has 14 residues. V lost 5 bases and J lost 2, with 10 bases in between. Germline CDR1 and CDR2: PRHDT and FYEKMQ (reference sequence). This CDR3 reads CASSRGVRNQPQHF. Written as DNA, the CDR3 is TGTGCCAGCAGCCGGGGGGTTCGCAATCAGCCCCAGCATTTT.

The CDR3 region is CASSQEFYEQYF. The CDR3 DNA sequence: TGTGCCAGCAGTCAGGAATTCTACGAGCAGTACTTC. This chain connects TRBV12-3 or TRBV12-4 to TRBJ2-7; the D is unclear. Trimming stripped 5 bases from V and 3 bases from J, with 8 bases between. This CDR3 is built from 12 residues.

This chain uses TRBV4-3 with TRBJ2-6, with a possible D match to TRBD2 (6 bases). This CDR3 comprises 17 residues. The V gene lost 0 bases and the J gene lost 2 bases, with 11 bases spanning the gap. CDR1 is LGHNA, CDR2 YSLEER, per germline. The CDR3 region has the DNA TGCGCCAGCAGCCAAGATCTGGGACTCCCTGGGGCCAACGTCCTGACTTTC. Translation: CASSQDLGLPGANVLTF.

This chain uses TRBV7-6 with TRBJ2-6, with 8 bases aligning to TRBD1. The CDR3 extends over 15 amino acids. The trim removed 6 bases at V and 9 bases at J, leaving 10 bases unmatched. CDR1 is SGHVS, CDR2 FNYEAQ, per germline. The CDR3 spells CASRPDRVRGNVLTF. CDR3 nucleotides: TGTGCCAGCAGGCCGGACAGGGTTAGGGGCAACGTCCTGACTTTC.

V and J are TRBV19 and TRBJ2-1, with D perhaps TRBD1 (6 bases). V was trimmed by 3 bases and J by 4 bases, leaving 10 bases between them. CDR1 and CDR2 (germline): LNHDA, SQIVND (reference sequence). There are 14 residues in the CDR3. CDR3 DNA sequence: TGTGCCAGTAGTATGGAGGACAGTTACAATGAGCAGTTCTTC. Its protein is CASSMEDSYNEQFF.

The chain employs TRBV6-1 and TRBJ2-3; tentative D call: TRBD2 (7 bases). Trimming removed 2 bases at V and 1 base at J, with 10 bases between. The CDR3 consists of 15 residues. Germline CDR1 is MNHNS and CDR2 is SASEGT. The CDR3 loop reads CASSESGGRTDTQYF. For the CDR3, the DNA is TGTGCCAGCAGTGAATCCGGGGGGCGCACAGATACGCAGTATTTT.

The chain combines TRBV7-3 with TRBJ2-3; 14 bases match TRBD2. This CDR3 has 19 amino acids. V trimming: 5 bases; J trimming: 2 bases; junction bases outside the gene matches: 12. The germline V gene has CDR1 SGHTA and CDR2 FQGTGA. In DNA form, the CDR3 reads TGTGCCAGCAGCCCGCAAGGACTAGCGGGGGGTTGGGACACAGATACGCAGTATTTT. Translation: CASSPQGLAGGWDTDTQYF.

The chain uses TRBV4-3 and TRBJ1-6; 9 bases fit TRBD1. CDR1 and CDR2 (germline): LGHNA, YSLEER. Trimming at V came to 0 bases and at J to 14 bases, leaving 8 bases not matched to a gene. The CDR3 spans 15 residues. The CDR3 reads CASSQDGTGGQALHF. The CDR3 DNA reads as TGCGCCAGCAGCCAAGACGGAACAGGGGGCCAGGCCCTCCACTTT.

Here the CDR3 DNA reads TGTGCCAGCAGCGTCAACAGTGACAGCTCCTACAATGAGCAGTTCTTC. It codes for CASSVNSDSSYNEQFF. The V call is TRBV11-3, the J call TRBJ2-1; a possible D gene is TRBD1 (5 bases). Trimming removed 5 bases at V and 0 bases at J, with 14 bases between. The CDR3 runs 16 residues. Germline CDR1 SGHNT, CDR2 YENEEA.

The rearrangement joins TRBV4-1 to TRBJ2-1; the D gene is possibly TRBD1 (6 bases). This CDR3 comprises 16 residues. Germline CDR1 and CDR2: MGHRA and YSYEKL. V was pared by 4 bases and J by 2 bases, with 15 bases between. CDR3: CASSRQREGAYNEQFF. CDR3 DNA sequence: TGCGCCAGCAGCCGCCAAAGAGAGGGGGCCTACAATGAGCAGTTCTTC.

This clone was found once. CDR3 protein: CASSFRVMNTEAFF. The CDR3, as DNA: TGTGCCAGCAGCTTCAGGGTCATGAACACTGAAGCTTTCTTT. This chain uses TRBV11-2 with TRBJ1-1, with D possibly TRBD1 on 5 matching bases. Germline CDR1 SGHAT, CDR2 FQNNGV. Trimming shortened V by 3 bases and J by 0 bases, and 8 bases separated the two germline ends. The CDR3 spans 14 residues.

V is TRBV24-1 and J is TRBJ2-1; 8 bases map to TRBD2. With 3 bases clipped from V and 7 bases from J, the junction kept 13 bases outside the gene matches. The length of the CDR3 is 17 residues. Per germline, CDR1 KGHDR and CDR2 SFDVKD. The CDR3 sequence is CATSDSNRGGVLNEQFF. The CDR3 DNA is TGTGCCACCAGTGATAGTAACCGGGGGGGCGTTCTTAATGAGCAGTTCTTC.

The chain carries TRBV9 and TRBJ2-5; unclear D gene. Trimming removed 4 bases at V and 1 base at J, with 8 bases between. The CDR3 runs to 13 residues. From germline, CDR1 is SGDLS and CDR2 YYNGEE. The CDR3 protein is CASSLSSQETQYF. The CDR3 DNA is TGTGCCAGCAGCCTATCAAGCCAAGAGACCCAGTACTTC.

CDR3 sequence (DNA): TGTGCCAGCAGCGCTAGACAGGTGGTGTACAATGAGCAGTTCTTC. Translation gives CASSARQVVYNEQFF. The rearrangement joins TRBV5-8 to TRBJ2-1, with a tentative D call TRBD1 (6 bases). Germline V gives CDR1 SGHTS, CDR2 YDEGEE. V lost 4 bases, J lost 4 bases, and 15 bases lay in between. The CDR3 loop spans 15 amino acids.

This chain's CDR3 is CASSEAITDTYGYTF. The CDR3 DNA is TGTGCCAGCAGTGAAGCGATCACAGACACCTATGGCTACACCTTC. The gene calls are TRBV6-1 and TRBJ1-2, with D unclear. CDR3 length equals 15 residues. V was pared by 0 bases and J by 4 bases, with 12 bases between. The V gene's germline CDR1 is MNHNS and CDR2 SASEGT.

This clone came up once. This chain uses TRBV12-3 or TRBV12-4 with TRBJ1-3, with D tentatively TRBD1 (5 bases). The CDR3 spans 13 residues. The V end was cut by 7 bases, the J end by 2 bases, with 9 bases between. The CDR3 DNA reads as TGTGCCAGCACTGGAGGGGCTGGAAACACCATATATTTT. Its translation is CASTGGAGNTIYF.

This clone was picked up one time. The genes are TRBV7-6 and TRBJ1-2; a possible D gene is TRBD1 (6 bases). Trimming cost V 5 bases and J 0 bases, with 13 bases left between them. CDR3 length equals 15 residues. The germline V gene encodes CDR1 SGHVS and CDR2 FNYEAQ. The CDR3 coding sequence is TGTGCCAGCAGCCCATTCGGACAGACTAACTATGGCTACACCTTC. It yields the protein CASSPFGQTNYGYTF.

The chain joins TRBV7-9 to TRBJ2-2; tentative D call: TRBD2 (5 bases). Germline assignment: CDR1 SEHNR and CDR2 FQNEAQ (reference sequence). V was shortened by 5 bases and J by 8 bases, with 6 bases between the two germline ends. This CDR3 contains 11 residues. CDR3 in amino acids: CASSPGGELFF. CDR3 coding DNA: TGTGCCAGCAGCCCGGGGGGGGAGCTGTTTTTT. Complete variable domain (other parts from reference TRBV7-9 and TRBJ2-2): DTGVSQNPRHKITKRGQNVTFRCDPISEHNRLYWYRQTLGQGPEFLTYFQNEAQLEKSRLLSDRFSAERPKGSFSTLEIQRTEQGDSAMYLCASSPGGELFFGEGSRLTVL.

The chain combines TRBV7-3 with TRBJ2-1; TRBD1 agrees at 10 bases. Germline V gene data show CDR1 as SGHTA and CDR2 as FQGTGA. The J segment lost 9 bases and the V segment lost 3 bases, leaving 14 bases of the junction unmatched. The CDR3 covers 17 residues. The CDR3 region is CASSFTAAGTGVSEQFF. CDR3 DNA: TGTGCCAGCAGCTTCACTGCAGCCGGGACAGGGGTTAGTGAGCAGTTCTTC.

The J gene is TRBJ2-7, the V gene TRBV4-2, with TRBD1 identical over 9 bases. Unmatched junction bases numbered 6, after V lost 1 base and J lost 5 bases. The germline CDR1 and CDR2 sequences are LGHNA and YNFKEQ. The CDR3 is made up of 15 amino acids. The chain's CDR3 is CASSQVRGQGDEQYF. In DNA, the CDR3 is TGTGCCAGCAGCCAAGTGCGGGGACAGGGCGACGAGCAGTACTTC.